This T cell receptor (beta chain) was sequenced for a study of spatial heterogeneity in lung cancer. Findings and caveats of the study: In tumors, expanded intratumoral alpha and beta TCR counts tracked mutation counts.

TCRdb used MiXCR to reprocess the 5' RACE reads, holding one entry per CDR3 protein. The top ten hold 11% of the sample, which has approximately 5,000 distinct CDR3 sequences, roughly 15% seen once. This clonotype is medium-sized (0.01 to 0.1%). What it recognizes is unknown. Germline V gives CDR1 SGDLS, CDR2 YYNGEE. This CDR3 spans 15 amino acids. The germline V and J ends were trimmed by 2 bases and 3 bases, with 15 bases remaining between them. Time point denoted: sample taken at primary tumor resection. The chain combines TRBV9 with TRBJ2-7, with a tentative D call TRBD1 (5 bases). Here the sequenced sample was lung tumor tissue, taken at surgery. This sequence was found in a male donor with early-stage non-small cell lung cancer. The CDR3 reads CASSVGLGQNYEQYF. As DNA, the CDR3 is TGTGCCAGCAGCGTGGGGCTAGGACAAAACTACGAGCAGTACTTC.